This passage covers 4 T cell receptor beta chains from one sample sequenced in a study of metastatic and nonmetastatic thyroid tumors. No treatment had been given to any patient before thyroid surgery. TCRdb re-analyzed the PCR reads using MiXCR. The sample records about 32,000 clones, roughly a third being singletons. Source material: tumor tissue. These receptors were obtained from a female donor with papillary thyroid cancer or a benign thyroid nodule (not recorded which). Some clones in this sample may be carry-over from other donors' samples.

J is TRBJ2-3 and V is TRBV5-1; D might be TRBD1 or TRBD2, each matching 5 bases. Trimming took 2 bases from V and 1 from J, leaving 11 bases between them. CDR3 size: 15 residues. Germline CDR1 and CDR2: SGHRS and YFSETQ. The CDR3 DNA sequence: TGCGCCAGCAGCTTAACGGGACCTGGCACAGATACGCAGTATTTT. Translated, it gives CASSLTGPGTDTQYF.

Here the CDR3 reads CASSLIQGGGNEQFF. The CDR3, as DNA: TGTGCCAGCAGCTTAATACAGGGCGGCGGCAATGAGCAGTTCTTC. The chain joins TRBV7-3 to TRBJ2-1; perhaps TRBD1 as D (6 bases). Germline assignment: CDR1 SGHTA and CDR2 FQGTGA. CDR3 size: 15 residues. The ends were cut back, 1 base at V and 6 bases at J, with 13 bases in the middle. Variable domain in full (rest from reference TRBV7-3 and TRBJ2-1): GAGVSQTPSNKVTEKGKYVELRCDPISGHTALYWYRQSLGQGPEFLIYFQGTGAADDSGLPNDRFFAVRPEGSVSTLKIQRTERGDSAVYLCASSLIQGGGNEQFFGPGTRLTVL.

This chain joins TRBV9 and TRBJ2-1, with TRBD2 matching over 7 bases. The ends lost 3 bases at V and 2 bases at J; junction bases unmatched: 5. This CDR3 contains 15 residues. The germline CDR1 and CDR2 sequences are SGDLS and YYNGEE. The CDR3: CASSALAEAYNEQFF. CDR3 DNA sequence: TGTGCCAGCAGCGCCCTAGCGGAAGCCTACAATGAGCAGTTCTTC.

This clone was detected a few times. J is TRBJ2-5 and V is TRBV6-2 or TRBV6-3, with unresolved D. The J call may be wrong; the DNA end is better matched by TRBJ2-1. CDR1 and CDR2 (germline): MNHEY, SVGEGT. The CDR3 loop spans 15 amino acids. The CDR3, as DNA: TGTGCCAGCATCTTACGCGGATTGGACGACAATGAGCAGTTCTTC. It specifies CASILRGLDDNEQFF.